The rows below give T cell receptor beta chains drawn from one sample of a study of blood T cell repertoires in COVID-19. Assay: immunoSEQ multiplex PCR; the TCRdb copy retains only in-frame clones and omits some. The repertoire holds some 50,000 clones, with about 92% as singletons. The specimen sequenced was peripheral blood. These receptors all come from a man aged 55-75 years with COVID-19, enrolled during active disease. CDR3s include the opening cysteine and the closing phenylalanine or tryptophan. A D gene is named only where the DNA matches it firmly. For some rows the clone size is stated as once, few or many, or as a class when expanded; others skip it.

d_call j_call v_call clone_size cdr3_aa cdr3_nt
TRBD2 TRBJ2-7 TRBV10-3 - CAIARLAVSYEQYF TGTGCCATCGCTCGGCTAGCGGTATCCTACGAGCAGTACTTC
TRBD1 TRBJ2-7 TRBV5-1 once CASSMTGGVYEQYF TGCGCCAGCAGCATGACAGGGGGGGTCTACGAGCAGTACTTC
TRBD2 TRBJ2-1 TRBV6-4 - CASTSGAGGEQFF TGTGCCAGCACCTCCGGGGCGGGAGGGGAGCAGTTCTTC
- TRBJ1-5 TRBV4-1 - CASSHIHSNQPQHF TGCGCCAGCAGCCACATACATAGCAATCAGCCCCAGCATTTT
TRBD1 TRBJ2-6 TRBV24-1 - CATSDVNTGAGANVLTF TGTGCCACCAGTGATGTTAATACAGGGGCTGGGGCCAACGTCCTGACTTTC
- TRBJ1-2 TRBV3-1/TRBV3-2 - CASSLFPGGTGNYGYTF TGTGCCAGCAGCCTCTTTCCGGGGGGTACGGGTAACTATGGCTACACCTTC
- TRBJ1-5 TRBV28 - CASSLLVFYSNQPQHF TGTGCCAGCAGTTTATTAGTTTTTTATAGCAATCAGCCCCAGCATTTT
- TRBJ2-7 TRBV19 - CASKNSLYSYEQYF TGTGCCAGTAAGAACAGTTTATACTCCTACGAGCAGTACTTC
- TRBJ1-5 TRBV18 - CASSPGQASNQPQHF TGTGCCAGCTCACCAGGTCAGGCGAGCAATCAGCCCCAGCATTTT
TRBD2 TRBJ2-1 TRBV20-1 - CSASTPRGSSYNEQFF TGCAGTGCTAGTACGCCGCGGGGGAGCTCCTACAATGAGCAGTTCTTC
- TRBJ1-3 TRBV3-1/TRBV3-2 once CASRTTASGNTIYF TGTGCCAGCAGAACGACAGCTTCTGGAAACACCATATATTTT
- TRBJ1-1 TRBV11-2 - CASSFTGNTEAFF TGTGCCAGCAGCTTTACCGGGAACACTGAAGCTTTCTTT
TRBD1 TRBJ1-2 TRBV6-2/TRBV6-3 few CASSPHRQGASGYTF TGTGCCAGCAGCCCCCACAGACAGGGGGCATCTGGCTACACCTTC
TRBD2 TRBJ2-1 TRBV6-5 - CASRPGLAAYNEQFF TGTGCCAGCAGACCGGGACTAGCGGCCTACAATGAGCAGTTCTTC
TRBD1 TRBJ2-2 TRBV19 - CASSMGDRGRTGELFF TGTGCCAGTAGTATGGGGGACAGGGGGAGGACCGGGGAGCTGTTTTTT
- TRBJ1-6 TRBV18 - CASSPDINYNSPLHF TGTGCCAGCTCACCGGACATAAACTATAATTCACCCCTCCACTTT
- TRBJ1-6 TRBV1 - CTSSQGGNLGPYNSPLHF TGCACCAGCAGCCAAGGAGGGAACTTGGGCCCCTATAATTCACCCCTCCACTTT
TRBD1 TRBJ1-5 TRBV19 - CASSAYRTGFSNQPQHF TGTGCCAGTAGTGCCTATAGGACAGGGTTTAGCAATCAGCCCCAGCATTTT
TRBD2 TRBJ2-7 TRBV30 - CAWTELLLAGEQYF TGTGCCTGGACCGAACTCCTCCTAGCGGGTGAGCAGTACTTC
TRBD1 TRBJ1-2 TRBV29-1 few CSVIGVPGQGNYGYTF TGCAGCGTCATCGGCGTCCCGGGACAGGGGAACTATGGCTACACCTTC
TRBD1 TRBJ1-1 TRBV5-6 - CASRFRQGGTEAFF TGTGCCAGCAGATTCCGACAGGGAGGCACTGAAGCTTTCTTT
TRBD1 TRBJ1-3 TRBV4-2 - CASSQATGNAGNTIYF TGTGCCAGCAGCCAGGCGACAGGGAACGCTGGAAACACCATATATTTT
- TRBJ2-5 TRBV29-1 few CSVKGVQETQYF TGCAGCGTCAAAGGGGTACAAGAGACCCAGTACTTC
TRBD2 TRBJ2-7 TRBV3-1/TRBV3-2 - CASSKRGFVYEQYF TGTGCCAGCAGTAAGCGGGGATTTGTTTACGAGCAGTACTTC
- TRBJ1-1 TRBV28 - CASSPISRPGTEAFF TGTGCCAGCAGTCCGATCTCCCGGCCAGGCACTGAAGCTTTCTTT
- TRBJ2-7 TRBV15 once CATSRSSGASSYEQYF TGTGCCACCAGCAGGAGTTCCGGCGCTAGCTCCTACGAGCAGTACTTC
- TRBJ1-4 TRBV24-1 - CATSPGVQKNEKLFF TGTGCCACCAGTCCGGGGGTACAGAAAAATGAAAAACTGTTTTTT